The T cell receptor (beta chain) described here comes from a study of CD8 T cells in ankylosing spondylitis. Overall study results and limits: Disease-linked clones had a CD8+ phenotype and relatively low frequency in peripheral blood.

Library preparation for TCR beta used quantitative 5'-RACE with molecular barcodes. In TCRdb, the 5' RACE reads were re-called with MiXCR into one record per CDR3 protein. This table has 150,000 or so distinct CDR3 sequences, approximately 32% appearing once. CDR3 length: 19 residues. Germline V gene lookup returns CDR1 KGHDR and CDR2 SFDVKD. Trimming at V came to 9 bases and at J to 0 bases, leaving 19 bases not matched to a gene. This clonotype was counted between two and nine times. What it binds is unknown. This sequence joins TRBV24-1 and TRBJ2-1; TRBD1 aligns across 7 bases. The clonotype was recovered from a male donor with ankylosing spondylitis. The sequenced material came from synovial fluid, either unsorted or a sorted T cell fraction (not recorded which). The chain's CDR3 is CATGPRDRPIKSSYNEQFF. CDR3 nucleotides: TGTGCCACCGGTCCGAGGGACAGACCTATTAAGTCCTCCTACAATGAGCAGTTCTTC.